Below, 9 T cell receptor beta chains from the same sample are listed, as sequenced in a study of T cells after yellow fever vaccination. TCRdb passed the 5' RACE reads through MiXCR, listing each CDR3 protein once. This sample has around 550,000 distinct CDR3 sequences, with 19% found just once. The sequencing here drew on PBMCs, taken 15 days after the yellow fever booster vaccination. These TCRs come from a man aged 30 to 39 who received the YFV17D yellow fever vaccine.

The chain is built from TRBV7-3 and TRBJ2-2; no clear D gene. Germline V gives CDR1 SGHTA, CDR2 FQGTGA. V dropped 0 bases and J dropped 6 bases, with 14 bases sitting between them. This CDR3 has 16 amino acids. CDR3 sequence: CASSLTLAGGSGELFF. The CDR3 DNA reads TGTGCCAGCAGCTTAACTTTAGCTGGCGGTTCCGGGGAGCTGTTTTTT.

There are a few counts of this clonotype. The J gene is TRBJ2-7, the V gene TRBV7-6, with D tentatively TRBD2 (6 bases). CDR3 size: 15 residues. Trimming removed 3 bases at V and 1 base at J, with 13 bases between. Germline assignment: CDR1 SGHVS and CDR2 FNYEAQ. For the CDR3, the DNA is TGTGCCAGCAGCTTGGAGGGGTTTTTTTCCTACGAGCAGTACTTC. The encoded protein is CASSLEGFFSYEQYF.

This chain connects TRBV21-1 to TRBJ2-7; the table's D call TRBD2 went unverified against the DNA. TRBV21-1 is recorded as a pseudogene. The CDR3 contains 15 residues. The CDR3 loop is CASSKNGTSAYEQYF. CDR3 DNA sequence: TGTGCCAGCAGCAAAAACGGGACTAGCGCCTACGAGCAGTACTTC.

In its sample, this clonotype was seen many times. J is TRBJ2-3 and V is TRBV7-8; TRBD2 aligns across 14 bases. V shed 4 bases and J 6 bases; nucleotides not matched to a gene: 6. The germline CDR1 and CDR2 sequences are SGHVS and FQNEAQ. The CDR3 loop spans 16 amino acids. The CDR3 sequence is CASSWGLAGAGDTQYF. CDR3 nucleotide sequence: TGTGCCAGCAGCTGGGGACTAGCGGGAGCCGGGGATACGCAGTATTTT.

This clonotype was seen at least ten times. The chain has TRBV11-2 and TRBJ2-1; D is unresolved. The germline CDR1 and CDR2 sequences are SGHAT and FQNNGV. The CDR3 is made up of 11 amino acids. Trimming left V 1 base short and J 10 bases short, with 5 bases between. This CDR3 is CASSLGQEQFF. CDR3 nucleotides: TGTGCCAGCAGCTTAGGCCAGGAGCAGTTCTTC.

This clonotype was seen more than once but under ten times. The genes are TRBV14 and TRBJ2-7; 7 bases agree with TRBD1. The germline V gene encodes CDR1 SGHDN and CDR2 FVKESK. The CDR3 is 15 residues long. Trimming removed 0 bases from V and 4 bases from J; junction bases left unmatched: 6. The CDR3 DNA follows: TGTGCCAGCAGCCAAGATTCGGACAGGTTGTACGAGCAGTACTTC. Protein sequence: CASSQDSDRLYEQYF.

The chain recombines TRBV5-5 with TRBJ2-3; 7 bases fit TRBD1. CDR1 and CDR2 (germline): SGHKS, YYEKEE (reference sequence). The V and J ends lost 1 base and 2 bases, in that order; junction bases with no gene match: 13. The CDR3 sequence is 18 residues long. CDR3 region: CASSLTILETGYTDTQYF. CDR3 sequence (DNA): TGTGCCAGCAGCTTGACCATATTAGAGACAGGGTACACAGATACGCAGTATTTT.

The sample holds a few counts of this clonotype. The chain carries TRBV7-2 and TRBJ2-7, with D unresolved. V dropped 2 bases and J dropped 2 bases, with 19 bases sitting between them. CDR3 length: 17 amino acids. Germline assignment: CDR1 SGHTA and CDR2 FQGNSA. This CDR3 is CASSLFIVSGGTYEQYF. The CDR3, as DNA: TGTGCCAGCAGCTTATTTATCGTTTCGGGCGGTACCTACGAGCAGTACTTC.

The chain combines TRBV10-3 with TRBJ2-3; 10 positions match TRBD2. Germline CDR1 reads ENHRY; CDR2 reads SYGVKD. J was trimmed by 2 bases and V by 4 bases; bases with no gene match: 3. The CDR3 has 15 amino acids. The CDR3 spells CAISGTSGFTDTQYF. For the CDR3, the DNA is TGTGCCATCAGTGGGACTAGCGGATTCACAGATACGCAGTATTTT.